This entry is about one TCR beta chain. Its antigen is not identified. A junction end diverges from the germline sequence, so it may reflect a read error. Germline assignment: CDR1 MNHEY and CDR2 SMNVEV (reference sequence). The CDR3 is made up of 17 amino acids. These data belong to a study of regulatory T cells in long-lasting Graves disease. The TCR beta library used iRepertoire HTBI primers with Arm-PCR amplification of CDR3. Using its own MiXCR run on the multiplex PCR reads, TCRdb lists one record per CDR3 protein. In the table there are fewer than 650,000 distinct CDR3 sequences, roughly 16% of which are singletons. Findings of the study overall: There was favoring of TRBV28, TRBJ1-2 and TRBJ2-5 in persistent disease.

Noted time point: newly diagnosed GD, antithyroid drugs for less than 3 months. The TCR library used RNA extracted from PBMCs. In addition, the sample was reused for a study of T cells in Graves' hyperthyroidism and ophthalmopathy.

The chain joins TRBV27 to TRBJ2-5; D tentatively fits TRBD1 or TRBD2 (5 bases each). The specimen comprised peripheral blood mononuclear cells (PBMCs), sampled at new diagnosis, from a patient treated with antithyroid drugs. The receptor was derived from a woman aged 25 to 39 with Graves disease. The CDR3 coding sequence is TGTGCCAACAGTCCTGAGGTGGACTTCAGGGTCCAAGAGACCCAGTACTTC. Translation: CANSPEVDFRVQETQYF.